This T cell receptor beta chain was sequenced during a study of blood T cell repertoires in COVID-19. Study summary: Researchers got acute and convalescent COVID-19 samples from the United States, Italy and Spain. T cells, B-cell-depleted T cells, or PBMCs supplied cDNA or gDNA.

Germline V gene data show CDR1 as MDHEN and CDR2 as SYDVKM. J gave up 0 bases and V 1 base, and 4 bases lay outside the gene matches. The CDR3 loop spans 17 amino acids. In the original processing: Estimates of nucleated cell counts were drawn from the amplification of reference gene primers. Generated by immunoSEQ multiplex PCR, the TCRdb table keeps only in-frame clones and is missing some. For V, J and clone size, that table is used; D and trimming come from the DNA. This sample has 180,000 or so clones, with about 85% found just once. The sequenced material came from peripheral blood. The chain links TRBV28 to TRBJ1-5, with 9 bases aligning to TRBD1. This receptor was taken from a man aged 18-30 years with acute or convalescent COVID-19. In DNA, the CDR3 is TGTGCCAGCAGTTTATATGGACAGGGGACTAGCAATCAGCCCCAGCATTTT. Residues: CASSLYGQGTSNQPQHF.